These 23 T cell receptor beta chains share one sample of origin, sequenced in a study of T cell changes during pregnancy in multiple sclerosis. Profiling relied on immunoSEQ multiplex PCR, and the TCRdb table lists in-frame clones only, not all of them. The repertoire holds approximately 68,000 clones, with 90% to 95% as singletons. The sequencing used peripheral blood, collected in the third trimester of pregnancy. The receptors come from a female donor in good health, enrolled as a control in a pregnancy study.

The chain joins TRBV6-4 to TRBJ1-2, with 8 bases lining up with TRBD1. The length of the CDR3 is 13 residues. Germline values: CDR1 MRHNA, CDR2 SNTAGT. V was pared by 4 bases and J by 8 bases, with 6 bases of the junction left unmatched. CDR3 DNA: TGTGCCAGCAGTGCCCCAGGGGGCCGGGGCTACACCTTC. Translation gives CASSAPGGRGYTF.

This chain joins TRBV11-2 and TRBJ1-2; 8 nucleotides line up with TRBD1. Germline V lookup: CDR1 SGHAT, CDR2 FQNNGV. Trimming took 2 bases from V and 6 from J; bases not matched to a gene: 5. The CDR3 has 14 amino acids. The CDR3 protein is CASSLYPGGDGYTF. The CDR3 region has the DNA TGTGCCAGCAGCTTATACCCAGGGGGCGATGGCTACACCTTC.

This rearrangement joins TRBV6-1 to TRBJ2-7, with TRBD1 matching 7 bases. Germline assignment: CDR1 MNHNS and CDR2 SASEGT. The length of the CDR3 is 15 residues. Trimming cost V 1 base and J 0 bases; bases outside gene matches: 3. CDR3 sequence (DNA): TGTGCCAGCAGTGAAGTGGACAGGAGCTCCTACGAGCAGTACTTC. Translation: CASSEVDRSSYEQYF.

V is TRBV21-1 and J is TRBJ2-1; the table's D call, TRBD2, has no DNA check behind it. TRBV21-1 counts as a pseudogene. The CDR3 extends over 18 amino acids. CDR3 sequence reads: CASSKVYLTSDFSGEQFF. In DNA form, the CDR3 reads TGTGCCAGCAGCAAAGTTTACCTAACCTCGGACTTCTCGGGTGAGCAGTTCTTC.

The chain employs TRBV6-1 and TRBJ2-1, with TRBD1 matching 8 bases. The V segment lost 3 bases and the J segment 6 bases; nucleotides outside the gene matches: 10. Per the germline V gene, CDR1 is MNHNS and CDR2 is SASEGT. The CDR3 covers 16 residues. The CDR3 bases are TGTGCCAGCAGTGACTGGACAGGGTTCGACCCCAATGAGCAGTTCTTC. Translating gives CASSDWTGFDPNEQFF.

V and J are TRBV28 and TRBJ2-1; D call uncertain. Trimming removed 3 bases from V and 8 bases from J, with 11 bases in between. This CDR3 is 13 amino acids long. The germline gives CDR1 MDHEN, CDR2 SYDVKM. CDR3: CASSFIRNDEQFF. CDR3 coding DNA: TGTGCCAGCAGTTTTATCAGAAACGATGAGCAGTTCTTC.

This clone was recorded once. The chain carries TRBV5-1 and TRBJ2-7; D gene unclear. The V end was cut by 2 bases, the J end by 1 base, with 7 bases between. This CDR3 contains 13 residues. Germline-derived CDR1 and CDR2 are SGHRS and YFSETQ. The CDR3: CASSFTRSYEQYF. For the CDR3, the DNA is TGCGCCAGCAGCTTCACCAGATCCTACGAGCAGTACTTC.

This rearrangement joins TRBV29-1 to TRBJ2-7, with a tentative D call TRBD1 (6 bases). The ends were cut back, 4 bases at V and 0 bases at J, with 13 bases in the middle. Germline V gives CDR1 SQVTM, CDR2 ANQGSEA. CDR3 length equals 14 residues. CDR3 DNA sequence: TGCAGCGTTGTGGAACAGGGAAGCTCCTACGAGCAGTACTTC. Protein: CSVVEQGSSYEQYF.

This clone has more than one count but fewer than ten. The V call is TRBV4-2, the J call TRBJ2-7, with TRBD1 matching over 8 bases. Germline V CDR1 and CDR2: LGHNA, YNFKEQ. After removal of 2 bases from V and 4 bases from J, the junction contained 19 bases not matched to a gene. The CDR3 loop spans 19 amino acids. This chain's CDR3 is CASSQSLRRVGQGEYEQYF. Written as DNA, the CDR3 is TGTGCCAGCAGCCAATCTCTTAGAAGAGTTGGACAGGGCGAGTACGAGCAGTACTTC.

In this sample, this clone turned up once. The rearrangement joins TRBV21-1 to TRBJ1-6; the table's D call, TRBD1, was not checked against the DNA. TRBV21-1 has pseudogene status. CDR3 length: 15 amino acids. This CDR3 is CASKKNRGLHSPLHF. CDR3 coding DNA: TGTGCCAGCAAGAAAAACAGGGGGCTTCATTCACCCCTCCACTTT.

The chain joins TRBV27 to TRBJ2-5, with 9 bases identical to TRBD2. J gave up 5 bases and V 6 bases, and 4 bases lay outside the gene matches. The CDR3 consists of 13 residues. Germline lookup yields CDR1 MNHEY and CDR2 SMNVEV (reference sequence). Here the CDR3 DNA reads TGTGCCAGCAGGGTAGCGGGAGCGGAGACCCAGTACTTC. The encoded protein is CASRVAGAETQYF.

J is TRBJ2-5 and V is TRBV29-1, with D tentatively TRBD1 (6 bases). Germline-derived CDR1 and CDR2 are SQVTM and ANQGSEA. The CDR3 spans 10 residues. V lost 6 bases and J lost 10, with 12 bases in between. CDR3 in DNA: TGCAGCGTCTTGACAGGCCACCAGTACTTC. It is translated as CSVLTGHQYF.

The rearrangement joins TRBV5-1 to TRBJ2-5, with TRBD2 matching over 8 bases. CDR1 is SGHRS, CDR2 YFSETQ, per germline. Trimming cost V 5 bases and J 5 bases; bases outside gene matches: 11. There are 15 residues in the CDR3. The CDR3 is CASRPSGGGGETQYF. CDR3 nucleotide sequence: TGCGCCAGCAGACCCAGCGGGGGAGGCGGGGAGACCCAGTACTTC.

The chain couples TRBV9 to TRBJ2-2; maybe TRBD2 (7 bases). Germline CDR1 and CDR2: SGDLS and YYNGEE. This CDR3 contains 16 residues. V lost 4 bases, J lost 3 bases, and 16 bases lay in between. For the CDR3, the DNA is TGTGCCAGCAGCCTTAGAGAGGGGGGGTACACCGGGGAGCTGTTTTTT. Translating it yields CASSLREGGYTGELFF. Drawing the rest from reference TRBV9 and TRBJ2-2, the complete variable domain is DSGVTQTPKHLITATGQRVTLRCSPRSGDLSVYWYQQSLDQGLQFLIQYYNGEERAKGNILERFSAQQFPDLHSELNLSSLELGDSALYFCASSLREGGYTGELFFGEGSRLTVL.

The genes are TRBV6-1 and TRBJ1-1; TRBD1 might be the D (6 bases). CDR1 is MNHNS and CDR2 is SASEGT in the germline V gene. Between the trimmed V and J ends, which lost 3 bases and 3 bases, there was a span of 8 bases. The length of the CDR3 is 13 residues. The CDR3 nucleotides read TGTGCCAGCAGTGAGGGGGCGCACACTGAAGCTTTCTTT. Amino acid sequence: CASSEGAHTEAFF.

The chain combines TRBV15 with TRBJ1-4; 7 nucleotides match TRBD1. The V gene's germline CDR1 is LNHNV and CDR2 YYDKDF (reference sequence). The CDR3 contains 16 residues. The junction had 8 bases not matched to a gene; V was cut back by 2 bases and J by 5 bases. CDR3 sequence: CATSRLTGDRNEKLFF. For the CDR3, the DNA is TGTGCCACCAGCAGACTAACCGGGGACAGAAATGAAAAACTGTTTTTT.

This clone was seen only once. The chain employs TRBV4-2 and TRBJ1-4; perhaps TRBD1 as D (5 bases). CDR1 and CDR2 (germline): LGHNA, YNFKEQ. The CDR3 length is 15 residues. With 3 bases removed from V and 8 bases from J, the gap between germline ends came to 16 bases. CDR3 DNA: TGTGCCAGCAGCCAGGAAATCGGAAAGGGGGAAAAACTGTTTTTT. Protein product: CASSQEIGKGEKLFF.

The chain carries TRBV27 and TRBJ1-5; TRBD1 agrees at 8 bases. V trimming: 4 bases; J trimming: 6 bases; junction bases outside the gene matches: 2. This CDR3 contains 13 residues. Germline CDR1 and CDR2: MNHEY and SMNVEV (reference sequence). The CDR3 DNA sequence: TGTGCCAGCAGTTCAGGGGGCCCTCAGCCCCAGCATTTT. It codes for CASSSGGPQPQHF.

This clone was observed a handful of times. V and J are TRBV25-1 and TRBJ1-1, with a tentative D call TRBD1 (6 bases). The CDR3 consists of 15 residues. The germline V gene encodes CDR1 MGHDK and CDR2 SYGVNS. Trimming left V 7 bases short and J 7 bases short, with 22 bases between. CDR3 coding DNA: TGTGCCAGCACCGCAGATACAGGGAAGAGGGGTGAAGCTTTCTTT. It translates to CASTADTGKRGEAFF.

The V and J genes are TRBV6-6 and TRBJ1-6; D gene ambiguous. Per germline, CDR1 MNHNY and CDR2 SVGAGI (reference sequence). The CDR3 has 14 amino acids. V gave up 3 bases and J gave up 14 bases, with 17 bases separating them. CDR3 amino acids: CASSYNSGRIALHF. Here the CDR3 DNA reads TGTGCCAGCAGTTATAATTCAGGAAGGATAGCCCTCCACTTT.

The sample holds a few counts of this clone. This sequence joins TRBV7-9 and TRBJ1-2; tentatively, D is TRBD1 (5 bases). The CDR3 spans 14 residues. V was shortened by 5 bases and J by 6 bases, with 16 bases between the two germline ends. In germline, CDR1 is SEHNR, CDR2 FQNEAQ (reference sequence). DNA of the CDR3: TGTGCCAGCAGCCCCAGTCGCGGGGCGAATGGCTACACCTTC. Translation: CASSPSRGANGYTF.

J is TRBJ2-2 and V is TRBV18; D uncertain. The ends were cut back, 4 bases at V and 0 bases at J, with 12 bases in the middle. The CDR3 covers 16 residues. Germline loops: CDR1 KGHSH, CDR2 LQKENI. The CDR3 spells CASSHYSGSNTGELFF. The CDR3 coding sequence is TGTGCCAGCTCACACTATTCTGGATCGAACACCGGGGAGCTGTTTTTT.

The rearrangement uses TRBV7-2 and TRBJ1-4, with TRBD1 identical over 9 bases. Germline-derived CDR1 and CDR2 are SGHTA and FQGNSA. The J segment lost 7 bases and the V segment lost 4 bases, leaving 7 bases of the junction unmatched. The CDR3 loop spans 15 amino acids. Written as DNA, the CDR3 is TGTGCCAGCAGCTCAACAGGGGGCGGGGGTGAAAAACTGTTTTTT. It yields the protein CASSSTGGGGEKLFF. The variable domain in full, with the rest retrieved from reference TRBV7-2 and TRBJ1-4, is GAGVSQSPSNKVTEKGKDVELRCDPISGHTALYWYRQSLGQGLEFLIYFQGNSAPDKSGLPSDRFSAERTGGSVSTLTIQRTQQEDSAVYLCASSSTGGGGEKLFFGSGTQLSVL.